The T cell receptor (beta chain) described here comes from a study of blood T cell repertoires in COVID-19. Profiling relied on immunoSEQ multiplex PCR, and the TCRdb table lists in-frame clones only, not all of them. In the table there are 40,000 to 50,000 clones, roughly 80% of which are singletons. Trimming cost V 2 bases and J 9 bases; bases outside gene matches: 7. The CDR3 has 15 amino acids. Germline lookup yields CDR1 LNHDA and CDR2 SQIVND (reference sequence). The TCR sequence derives from a woman in her 70s with acute or convalescent COVID-19. What was sequenced was peripheral blood. The chain has TRBV19 and TRBJ1-6; 7 bases match TRBD1. DNA of the CDR3: TGTGCCAGTAGTATACAGACAGGGACTGGTTCACCCCTCCACTTT. Translating gives CASSIQTGTGSPLHF. Complete variable domain (other parts from reference TRBV19 and TRBJ1-6): DGGITQSPKYLFRKEGQNVTLSCEQNLNHDAMYWYRQDPGQGLRLIYYSQIVNDFQKGDIAEGYSVSREKKESFPLTVTSAQKNPTAFYLCASSIQTGTGSPLHFGNGTRLTVT.